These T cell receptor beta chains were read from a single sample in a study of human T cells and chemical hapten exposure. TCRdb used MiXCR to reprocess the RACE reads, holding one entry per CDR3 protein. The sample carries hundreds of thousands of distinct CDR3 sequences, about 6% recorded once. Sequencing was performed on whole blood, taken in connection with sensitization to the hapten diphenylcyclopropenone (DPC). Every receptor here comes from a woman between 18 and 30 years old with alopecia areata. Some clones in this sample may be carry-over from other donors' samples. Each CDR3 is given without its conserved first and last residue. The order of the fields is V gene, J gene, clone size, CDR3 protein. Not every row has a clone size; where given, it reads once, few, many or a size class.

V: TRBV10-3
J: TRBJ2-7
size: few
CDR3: AISEVGTGHYEQY

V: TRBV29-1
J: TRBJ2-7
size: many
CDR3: SGMSGAYEQY

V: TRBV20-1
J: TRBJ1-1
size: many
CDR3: SARPGTGMNTEAF

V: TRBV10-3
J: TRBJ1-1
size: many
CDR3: AISHPGAVTF

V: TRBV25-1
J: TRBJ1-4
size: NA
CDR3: ASSELRGTRGEKLF

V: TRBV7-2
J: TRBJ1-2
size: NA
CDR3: ASSLGTGGDYGYT

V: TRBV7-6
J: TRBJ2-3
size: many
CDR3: ASSLIAGKVRDTQY

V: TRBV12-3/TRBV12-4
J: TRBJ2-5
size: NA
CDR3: ASSPGTLQETQY

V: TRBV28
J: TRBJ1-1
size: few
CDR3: ASSSRGGTAIEAF

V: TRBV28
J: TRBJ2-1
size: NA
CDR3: ASSFTRTGKANEQF

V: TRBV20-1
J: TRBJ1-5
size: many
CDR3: SARDTAGGEPQH

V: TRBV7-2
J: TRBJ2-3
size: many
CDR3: ASSFSGGENTQY

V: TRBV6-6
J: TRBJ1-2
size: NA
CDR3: ASSPRQGDPLGYGYT

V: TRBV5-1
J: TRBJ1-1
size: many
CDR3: ASSLDLPGEAEAF

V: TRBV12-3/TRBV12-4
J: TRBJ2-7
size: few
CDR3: ASSLTGAPNEQY

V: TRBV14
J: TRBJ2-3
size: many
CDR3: ASSQVKGLTGTDTQY

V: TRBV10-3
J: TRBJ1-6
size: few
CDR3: AMGTVDNSPLH

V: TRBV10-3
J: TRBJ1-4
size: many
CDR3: AISPSGGADEKLF

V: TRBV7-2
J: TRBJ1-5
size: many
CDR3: ASSLATGNQPQH

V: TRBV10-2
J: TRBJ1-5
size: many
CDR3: ASSFSGQGNQPQH

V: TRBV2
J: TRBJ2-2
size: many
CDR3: ASSERGQANTGELF

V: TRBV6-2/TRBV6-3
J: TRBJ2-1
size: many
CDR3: ASSSSTGGRRI

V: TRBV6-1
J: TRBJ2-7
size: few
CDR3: ASSLQNRIYEQY

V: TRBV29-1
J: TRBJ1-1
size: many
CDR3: SVWGTGNTEAF

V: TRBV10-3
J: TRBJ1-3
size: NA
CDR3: AAAGTDSGNTIY

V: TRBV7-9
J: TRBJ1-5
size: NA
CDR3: ASSLTGGRGNQPQH

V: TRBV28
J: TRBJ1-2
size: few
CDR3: ASSLDRLDTRRNYGYT

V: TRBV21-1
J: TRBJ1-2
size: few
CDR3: ASSKGPQWRILNYGYT

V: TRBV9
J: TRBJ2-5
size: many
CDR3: ASSPQVGGLETQY

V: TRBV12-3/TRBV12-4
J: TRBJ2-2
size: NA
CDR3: ASSPFWGGASGELF

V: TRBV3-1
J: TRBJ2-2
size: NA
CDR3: ASSSYRNTGELF

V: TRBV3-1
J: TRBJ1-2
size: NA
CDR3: ASSPNRNYGYT

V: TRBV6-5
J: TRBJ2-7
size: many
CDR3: ASSYSSGGGYEQY

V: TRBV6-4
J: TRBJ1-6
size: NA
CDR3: ANQGRNSPLH

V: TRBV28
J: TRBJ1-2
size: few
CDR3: ASSNRGPSRGYT

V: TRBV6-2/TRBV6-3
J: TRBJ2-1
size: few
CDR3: ASRGAGNNEQF

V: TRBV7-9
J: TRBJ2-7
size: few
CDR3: ASSLRDGYEQY

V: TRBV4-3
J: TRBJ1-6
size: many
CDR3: ASSPGAPSSYNSPLH

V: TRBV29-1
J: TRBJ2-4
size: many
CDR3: SVGETKNIQY

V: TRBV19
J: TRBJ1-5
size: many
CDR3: ASRATTGNQPQH

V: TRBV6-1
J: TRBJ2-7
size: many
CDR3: ASSEIGQGYEQY

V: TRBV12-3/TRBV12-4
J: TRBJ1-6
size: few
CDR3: ASSFIWANSPLH

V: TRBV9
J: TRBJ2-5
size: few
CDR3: ASSVQTGVQETQY

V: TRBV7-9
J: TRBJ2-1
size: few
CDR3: ASRQASGEQF

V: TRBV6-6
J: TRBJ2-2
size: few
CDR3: ASSYPRTVQAGELF

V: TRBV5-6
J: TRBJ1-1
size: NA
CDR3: ASSFSSSEVTANTEAF

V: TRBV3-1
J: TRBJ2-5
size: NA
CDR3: ASSEGFQETQY

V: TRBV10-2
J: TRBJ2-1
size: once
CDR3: ASTDGGMDYNEQF

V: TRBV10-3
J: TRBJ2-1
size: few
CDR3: AISDIDGGYREQF

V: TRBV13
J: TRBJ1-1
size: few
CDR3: ASSRLSLGLAGAF

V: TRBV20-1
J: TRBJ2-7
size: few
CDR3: SASRGGTDYEQY

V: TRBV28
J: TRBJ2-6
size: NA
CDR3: ASRSAGALPGANVLT